The rows below give T cell receptor beta chains drawn from one sample of a study of blood T cell repertoires in COVID-19. The data were produced by immunoSEQ multiplex PCR, yet TCRdb's version contains in-frame clones alone and is incomplete. The data show 84,000 or so clones, with around 92% seen just once and 6.3% held by the top ten. The source material was peripheral blood. Source of these receptors: a woman aged 55-70 years with active COVID-19. CDR3s include the opening cysteine and the closing phenylalanine or tryptophan. A D gene is named only where the DNA matches it firmly. The size entry is marked missing in some rows and otherwise reads once, few, many or a size class.

CDR3 length,J gene,D gene,V gene,clone size,CDR3 DNA,CDR3 protein
12,TRBJ1-2,TRBD1,TRBV29-1,.,TGCAGCGCAAAGACAGGGGGCGATGGCTACACCTTC,CSAKTGGDGYTF
15,TRBJ2-5,TRBD1,TRBV6-5,once,TGTGCCAGCACCGCAAACAGGGGGCTCTGGGGGACCCAGTACTTC,CASTANRGLWGTQYF
19,TRBJ2-7,TRBD2,TRBV5-4,.,TGTGCCAGCAGCAGAGCAAAGGGTGCGAGCGGGAGAGTGTCCCACGAGCAGTACTTC,CASSRAKGASGRVSHEQYF
14,TRBJ2-3,.,TRBV6-2/TRBV6-3,.,TGTGCCAGCAGTTCTCGTCGGTCTGCAGATACGCAGTATTTT,CASSSRRSADTQYF
16,TRBJ1-1,TRBD1,TRBV19,.,TGTGCCAGTAGTATAGTGGGACAGGGGCTGAACACTGAAGCTTTCTTT,CASSIVGQGLNTEAFF
15,TRBJ1-1,TRBD1,TRBV10-1,.,TGCGCCAGCAGTAACGACAGGGATATGAACACTGAAGCTTTCTTT,CASSNDRDMNTEAFF
13,TRBJ1-5,.,TRBV30,.,TGTGCCTGGAGTAGTCAGAACAATCAGCCCCAGCATTTT,CAWSSQNNQPQHF
17,TRBJ1-2,TRBD1,TRBV5-6,.,TGTGCCAGCAGCCATCAGACGATAACAGGGGGCGACTATGGCTACACCTTC,CASSHQTITGGDYGYTF
19,TRBJ1-6,.,TRBV4-3,.,TGCGCCAGCAGCCAAGATTGGATGACAGCGAGCTCCTATAATTCACCCCTCCACTTT,CASSQDWMTASSYNSPLHF
14,TRBJ1-1,.,TRBV9,.,TGTGCCAGCAGCTCAGCGGTTTGGGGCACTGAAGCTTTCTTT,CASSSAVWGTEAFF
17,TRBJ2-1,TRBD2,TRBV3-1/TRBV3-2,.,TGTGCCAGCAGCCAAGGCTATAGCGGGACTATCTACAATGAGCAGTTCTTC,CASSQGYSGTIYNEQFF
17,TRBJ2-7,TRBD2,TRBV7-2,.,TGTGCCAGCAGCCTAGCCAAACTAGCGGGGGTGACCTACGAGCAGTACTTC,CASSLAKLAGVTYEQYF
14,TRBJ1-2,.,TRBV28,once,TGTGCCAGCACCCTGACAGACTCCTGGTATGGCTACACCTTC,CASTLTDSWYGYTF
12,TRBJ2-7,.,TRBV27,.,TGTCCCAACGTAGGGGGTTTGTACGAGCAGTACTTC,CPNVGGLYEQYF